This T cell receptor beta chain was recorded in a study of shared clonotypes between healthy human individuals. Notes on the study in general: With a handful of donors compared, roughly 5% of naive CD4 clonotypes were shared. Sequencing depth was expected to affect clonotype sharing among donors.

Splitting of CD4+ cells produced CD45RA+ naive and CD45RA-negative memory subsets. Of note for this clone: No antigen is known for it.

CDR3 length: 18 amino acids. Looked up from germline, CDR1 is MNHNS and CDR2 is SASEGT. Trimming removed 4 bases from V and 0 bases from J, with 19 bases in between. Assay execution proceeded at the deep level. Sequenced by immunoSEQ multiplex PCR; TCRdb stores in-frame clones only, minus some. In the table there are some 550,000 clones, more than 95% of which are singletons. The sequence derives from a woman younger than 45 in good health. This sequence joins TRBV6-1 and TRBJ1-5, with D possibly matching TRBD1 (5 bases). The sample comprised naive CD4+ T cells sorted from blood. Sample subset: CD45RA+ positively selected. CDR3 DNA sequence: TGTGCCAGCAGTGGAAGGACACGGCGCATAACTAGCAATCAGCCCCAGCATTTT. As protein: CASSGRTRRITSNQPQHF.